This record concerns one TCR beta chain sequence. What it binds is not known. This record comes from a study of radiation and T cells in renal cell carcinoma. Findings and caveats of the study: Only small tumor regions of 0.8 to 1 g were sampled.

Method: immunoSEQ multiplex PCR; TCRdb's copy keeps in-frame clones and lacks some. Of almost 20,000 clones detected, just over 60% appear once; the ten largest clones hold roughly an eighth. CDR3 length equals 18 residues. CDR1 and CDR2 (germline): MDHEN, SYDVKM. Trimming at V came to 1 base and at J to 8 bases, leaving 8 bases not matched to a gene. Treatment defined: 15 Gy SBRT to primary tumor, nephrectomy 4 weeks later. The sample was tumor tissue, taken from a patient whose treatment included radiotherapy and nephrectomy. J is TRBJ2-1 and V is TRBV28; TRBD2 aligns across 16 bases. This clonotype was sampled from a woman aged 65 to 85 with renal cell carcinoma. The CDR3 protein is CASSLSGLAGGHAYEQFF. Here the CDR3 DNA reads TGTGCCAGCAGTTTATCGGGACTAGCGGGGGGGCATGCCTATGAGCAGTTCTTC.